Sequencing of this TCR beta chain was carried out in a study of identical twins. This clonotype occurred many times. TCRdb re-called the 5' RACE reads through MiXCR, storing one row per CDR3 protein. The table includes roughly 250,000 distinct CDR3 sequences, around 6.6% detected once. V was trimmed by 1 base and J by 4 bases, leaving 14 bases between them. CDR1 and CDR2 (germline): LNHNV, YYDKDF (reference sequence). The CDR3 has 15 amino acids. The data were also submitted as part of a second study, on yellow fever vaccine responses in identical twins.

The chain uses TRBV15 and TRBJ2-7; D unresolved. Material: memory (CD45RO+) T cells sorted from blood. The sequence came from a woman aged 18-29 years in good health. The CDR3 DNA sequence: TGTGCCACCAGCAGAGGTAGTGTTTTTGATTACGAGCAGTACTTC. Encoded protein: CATSRGSVFDYEQYF.